This TCR beta chain was profiled in a study of T cell responses to AZD1222 COVID-19 vaccine. To note about this clone: Antigen: not known.

Study observations and caveats: Repertoire sampling happened only post peak T cell response.

Generated by immunoSEQ multiplex PCR, the TCRdb table keeps only in-frame clones and is missing some. The sample has over 100,000 clones, about 94% seen once; the top ten hold 6.6%. Losses at the gene ends were 4 bases for V and 8 bases for J; bases not matched to a gene: 7. This CDR3 has 16 residues. Germline values: CDR1 SGDLS, CDR2 YYNGEE. V gene TRBV9 combines with J gene TRBJ2-1; TRBD2 aligns across 15 bases. The source is an adult in good health. The sequenced sample was peripheral blood, obtained on day 0 of AZD1222 vaccination. Written as DNA, the CDR3 is TGTGCCAGCAGCATTGGACTAGCGGGAGGGCCCCATGAGCAGTTCTTC. It yields the protein CASSIGLAGGPHEQFF. Full variable domain (missing parts from reference TRBV9 and TRBJ2-1): DSGVTQTPKHLITATGQRVTLRCSPRSGDLSVYWYQQSLDQGLQFLIQYYNGEERAKGNILERFSAQQFPDLHSELNLSSLELGDSALYFCASSIGLAGGPHEQFFGPGTRLTVL.